This is a list of T cell receptor beta chains from one sample in a study of shared clonotypes between healthy human individuals. Repertoires were generated with immunoSEQ multiplex PCR, while TCRdb's copy carries only in-frame clones and drops some. The profile shows 2,100,000 or so clones, approximately 96% of them singletons. The specimen sequenced was naive CD4+ T cells sorted from blood. The receptors were sampled from a man aged 18-30 years in good health. Each CDR3 is given with its conserved first and last residue. A D gene is named only where the DNA matches it firmly. Where a row states a size, it is once, few, many or the class of an expanded clone; other rows omit it.

cdr3_aa: CASSLIDRAEGTEAFF; cdr3_nt: TGTGCCAGCAGCTTAATTGACAGGGCGGAGGGCACTGAAGCTTTCTTT; clone_size: NA; v_call: TRBV11-2; j_call: TRBJ1-1; cdr3_length: 16; d_call: TRBD1
cdr3_aa: CAISQGGTEAFF; cdr3_nt: TGTGCCATCAGTCAGGGTGGTACTGAAGCTTTCTTT; clone_size: NA; v_call: TRBV10-3; j_call: TRBJ1-1; cdr3_length: 12; d_call: NA
cdr3_aa: CASSYSTGPNDGYTF; cdr3_nt: TGTGCCAGCAGTTATTCAACAGGTCCTAACGACGGCTACACCTTC; clone_size: NA; v_call: TRBV6-5; j_call: TRBJ1-2; cdr3_length: 15; d_call: NA
cdr3_aa: CASSYGAITGELFF; cdr3_nt: TGTGCCAGCAGCTATGGGGCTATCACCGGGGAGCTGTTTTTT; clone_size: once; v_call: TRBV5-6; j_call: TRBJ2-2; cdr3_length: 14; d_call: NA
cdr3_aa: CASSPGQGKLFF; cdr3_nt: TGCGCCAGCAGCCCCGGACAGGGAAAACTGTTTTTT; clone_size: NA; v_call: TRBV5-1; j_call: TRBJ1-4; cdr3_length: 12; d_call: TRBD1
cdr3_aa: CASSPPGPNYNEQFF; cdr3_nt: TGTGCCAGCAGCCCTCCGGGACCGAACTACAATGAGCAGTTCTTC; clone_size: NA; v_call: TRBV11-1; j_call: TRBJ2-1; cdr3_length: 15; d_call: NA
cdr3_aa: CSVTTSGRALIPPETQYF; cdr3_nt: TGCAGCGTAACTACTAGCGGGAGGGCTTTAATCCCACCAGAGACCCAGTACTTC; clone_size: NA; v_call: TRBV29-1; j_call: TRBJ2-5; cdr3_length: 18; d_call: TRBD2
cdr3_aa: CASSLPRTGANYGYTF; cdr3_nt: TGTGCCAGCAGCTTGCCTCGGACAGGTGCTAACTATGGCTACACCTTC; clone_size: NA; v_call: TRBV5-5; j_call: TRBJ1-2; cdr3_length: 16; d_call: TRBD1
cdr3_aa: CASTGYNEQFF; cdr3_nt: TGTGCCAGCACGGGCTACAATGAGCAGTTCTTC; clone_size: NA; v_call: TRBV7-9; j_call: TRBJ2-1; cdr3_length: 11; d_call: NA
cdr3_aa: CASSPRTGAPPPEAFF; cdr3_nt: TGTGCCAGCAGCCCACGGACAGGGGCCCCTCCTCCTGAAGCTTTCTTT; clone_size: NA; v_call: TRBV7-2; j_call: TRBJ1-1; cdr3_length: 16; d_call: TRBD1
cdr3_aa: CASSEGRGWGTDTQYF; cdr3_nt: TGCGCCAGCAGTGAGGGACGAGGCTGGGGCACAGATACGCAGTATTTT; clone_size: NA; v_call: TRBV10-1; j_call: TRBJ2-3; cdr3_length: 16; d_call: NA
cdr3_aa: CASSQVLGTHNTGELFF; cdr3_nt: TGTGCCAGCAGCCAAGTACTAGGTACCCATAACACCGGGGAGCTGTTTTTT; clone_size: NA; v_call: TRBV14; j_call: TRBJ2-2; cdr3_length: 17; d_call: NA
cdr3_aa: CAISEDRGVGEKLFF; cdr3_nt: TGTGCCATCAGTGAGGACAGGGGAGTGGGTGAAAAACTGTTTTTT; clone_size: NA; v_call: TRBV10-3; j_call: TRBJ1-4; cdr3_length: 15; d_call: TRBD1
cdr3_aa: CASSRTAVYGYTF; cdr3_nt: TGTGCCAGTAGTAGGACAGCCGTCTATGGCTACACCTTC; clone_size: NA; v_call: TRBV19; j_call: TRBJ1-2; cdr3_length: 13; d_call: NA
cdr3_aa: CASSQVPAQYF; cdr3_nt: TGCGCCAGCAGCCAAGTTCCAGCCCAGTACTTC; clone_size: NA; v_call: TRBV4-1; j_call: TRBJ2-5; cdr3_length: 11; d_call: NA
cdr3_aa: CASRAYGATNEKLFF; cdr3_nt: TGCGCCAGCAGAGCGTACGGGGCAACTAATGAAAAACTGTTTTTT; clone_size: NA; v_call: TRBV10-2; j_call: TRBJ1-4; cdr3_length: 15; d_call: NA
cdr3_aa: CASSFSASTYEQYF; cdr3_nt: TGCGCCAGCAGCTTTTCCGCTTCAACCTACGAGCAGTACTTC; clone_size: NA; v_call: TRBV5-1; j_call: TRBJ2-7; cdr3_length: 14; d_call: NA
cdr3_aa: CASSYFGIQNSPLHF; cdr3_nt: TGTGCCAGCAGTTACTTTGGGATCCAAAATTCACCCCTCCACTTT; clone_size: NA; v_call: TRBV6-5; j_call: TRBJ1-6; cdr3_length: 15; d_call: NA
cdr3_aa: CASSSGGGRREQYF; cdr3_nt: TGCGCCAGCAGCTCAGGGGGAGGACGGCGGGAGCAGTACTTC; clone_size: NA; v_call: TRBV5-1; j_call: TRBJ2-7; cdr3_length: 14; d_call: NA
cdr3_aa: CASSLSHYEQYF; cdr3_nt: TGTGCCAGCAGTTTATCCCATTACGAGCAGTACTTC; clone_size: NA; v_call: TRBV28; j_call: TRBJ2-7; cdr3_length: 12; d_call: NA
cdr3_aa: CASSVGPWSGNTIYF; cdr3_nt: TGTGCCAGCAGCGTGGGACCGTGGTCTGGAAACACCATATATTTT; clone_size: NA; v_call: TRBV7-8; j_call: TRBJ1-3; cdr3_length: 15; d_call: NA
cdr3_aa: CASSLGRGLGETQYF; cdr3_nt: TGTGCCAGCAGTTTGGGCAGGGGGCTGGGGGAGACCCAGTACTTC; clone_size: NA; v_call: TRBV27; j_call: TRBJ2-5; cdr3_length: 15; d_call: TRBD1
cdr3_aa: CASSYGGQWNTDTQYF; cdr3_nt: TGTGCCAGCAGTTACGGGGGACAGTGGAACACAGATACGCAGTATTTT; clone_size: NA; v_call: TRBV6-6; j_call: TRBJ2-3; cdr3_length: 16; d_call: TRBD1
cdr3_aa: CASSSPEQGQQYF; cdr3_nt: TGTGCCAGCAGTTCCCCGGAGCAGGGCCAGCAGTACTTC; clone_size: NA; v_call: TRBV6-6; j_call: TRBJ2-7; cdr3_length: 13; d_call: NA
cdr3_aa: CASSQGQGSNTEAFF; cdr3_nt: TGTGCCAGTAGTCAGGGACAGGGATCGAACACTGAAGCTTTCTTT; clone_size: NA; v_call: TRBV19; j_call: TRBJ1-1; cdr3_length: 15; d_call: TRBD1
cdr3_aa: CASSGTVSNQPQHF; cdr3_nt: TGTGCCAGCTCAGGGACAGTTAGCAATCAGCCCCAGCATTTT; clone_size: once; v_call: TRBV18; j_call: TRBJ1-5; cdr3_length: 14; d_call: TRBD1
cdr3_aa: CASSEFRGQTGELFF; cdr3_nt: TGTGCCAGCAGTGAATTCAGGGGGCAAACCGGGGAGCTGTTTTTT; clone_size: once; v_call: TRBV25-1; j_call: TRBJ2-2; cdr3_length: 15; d_call: TRBD1
cdr3_aa: CASSLGQGQSPLHF; cdr3_nt: TGTGCCAGCAGTCTTGGACAGGGGCAGTCACCCCTCCACTTT; clone_size: NA; v_call: TRBV27; j_call: TRBJ1-6; cdr3_length: 14; d_call: TRBD1
cdr3_aa: CASGLPGGPQHF; cdr3_nt: TGTGCTAGTGGTTTGCCGGGGGGGCCCCAGCATTTT; clone_size: NA; v_call: TRBV12-5; j_call: TRBJ1-5; cdr3_length: 12; d_call: NA
cdr3_aa: CASSPPIKTEAFF; cdr3_nt: TGTGCCAGCAGTCCTCCTATTAAAACTGAAGCTTTCTTT; clone_size: NA; v_call: TRBV28; j_call: TRBJ1-1; cdr3_length: 13; d_call: NA
cdr3_aa: CASSPDRAHEQYF; cdr3_nt: TGTGCCAGCTCACCAGACAGGGCCCACGAGCAGTACTTC; clone_size: NA; v_call: TRBV18; j_call: TRBJ2-7; cdr3_length: 13; d_call: TRBD1
cdr3_aa: CASSPRGGSNQPQHF; cdr3_nt: TGTGCCAGCAGCCCGAGAGGGGGCAGCAATCAGCCCCAGCATTTT; clone_size: NA; v_call: TRBV7-3; j_call: TRBJ1-5; cdr3_length: 15; d_call: TRBD1
cdr3_aa: CASSETGGYGYTF; cdr3_nt: TGCGCCAGCAGCGAGACAGGGGGCTATGGCTACACCTTC; clone_size: few; v_call: TRBV5-1; j_call: TRBJ1-2; cdr3_length: 13; d_call: TRBD1
cdr3_aa: CASSQVTGTGGYTF; cdr3_nt: TGTGCCAGCAGCCAAGTTACCGGGACAGGGGGCTACACCTTC; clone_size: NA; v_call: TRBV14; j_call: TRBJ1-2; cdr3_length: 14; d_call: TRBD1
cdr3_aa: CASSMAAGALYNEQFF; cdr3_nt: TGTGCCAGTAGTATGGCGGCGGGGGCCTTATACAATGAGCAGTTCTTC; clone_size: NA; v_call: TRBV19; j_call: TRBJ2-1; cdr3_length: 16; d_call: NA
cdr3_aa: CASSQADGQPQHF; cdr3_nt: TGCGCCAGCAGCCAAGCGGACGGGCAGCCCCAGCATTTT; clone_size: NA; v_call: TRBV4-1; j_call: TRBJ1-5; cdr3_length: 13; d_call: NA
cdr3_aa: CATSRLGGGLRSGANVLTF; cdr3_nt: TGTGCCACCAGCAGACTAGGGGGAGGGTTACGCTCTGGGGCCAACGTCCTGACTTTC; clone_size: NA; v_call: TRBV15; j_call: TRBJ2-6; cdr3_length: 19; d_call: NA
cdr3_aa: CASSLGGRTEPTHGYTF; cdr3_nt: TGTGCCAGCAGCTTAGGAGGGAGGACAGAGCCAACCCATGGCTACACCTTC; clone_size: NA; v_call: TRBV7-9; j_call: TRBJ1-2; cdr3_length: 17; d_call: NA
cdr3_aa: CASSLTSQGANEKLFF; cdr3_nt: TGCGCCAGCAGCTTGACCTCACAGGGGGCTAATGAAAAACTGTTTTTT; clone_size: NA; v_call: TRBV5-1; j_call: TRBJ1-4; cdr3_length: 16; d_call: TRBD1
cdr3_aa: CASTEGGHQETQYF; cdr3_nt: TGTGCCAGCACCGAGGGGGGCCACCAAGAGACCCAGTACTTC; clone_size: NA; v_call: TRBV6-6; j_call: TRBJ2-5; cdr3_length: 14; d_call: NA
cdr3_aa: CSVEARFADTQYF; cdr3_nt: TGCAGCGTTGAGGCCAGGTTCGCAGATACGCAGTATTTT; clone_size: once; v_call: TRBV29-1; j_call: TRBJ2-3; cdr3_length: 13; d_call: NA
cdr3_aa: CAIRTGENTEAFF; cdr3_nt: TGTGCCATACGGACAGGCGAGAACACTGAAGCTTTCTTT; clone_size: NA; v_call: TRBV10-3; j_call: TRBJ1-1; cdr3_length: 13; d_call: TRBD1
cdr3_aa: CASSYAGGYEQYF; cdr3_nt: TGTGCCAGCAGTTACGCGGGGGGGTACGAGCAGTACTTC; clone_size: NA; v_call: TRBV6-5; j_call: TRBJ2-7; cdr3_length: 13; d_call: TRBD2
cdr3_aa: CASSFGAGLRETQYF; cdr3_nt: TGTGCCAGCAGCTTCGGGGCAGGGCTCCGAGAGACCCAGTACTTC; clone_size: NA; v_call: TRBV11-2; j_call: TRBJ2-5; cdr3_length: 15; d_call: NA
cdr3_aa: CASREQGADQPQHF; cdr3_nt: TGCGCCAGCAGGGAACAGGGGGCTGATCAGCCCCAGCATTTT; clone_size: NA; v_call: TRBV4-1; j_call: TRBJ1-5; cdr3_length: 14; d_call: TRBD1
cdr3_aa: CASSRARGQVYEQYF; cdr3_nt: TGCGCCAGCAGCCGAGCTCGCGGACAGGTCTACGAGCAGTACTTC; clone_size: NA; v_call: TRBV5-1; j_call: TRBJ2-7; cdr3_length: 15; d_call: TRBD1
cdr3_aa: CSARLFNEQYF; cdr3_nt: TGCAGTGCTAGACTCTTCAACGAGCAGTACTTC; clone_size: NA; v_call: TRBV20-1; j_call: TRBJ2-7; cdr3_length: 11; d_call: NA
cdr3_aa: CASLTGTGVGEQYF; cdr3_nt: TGTGCCAGCCTAACCGGGACAGGGGTTGGCGAGCAGTACTTC; clone_size: NA; v_call: TRBV2; j_call: TRBJ2-7; cdr3_length: 14; d_call: TRBD1
cdr3_aa: CASDGFGNSPLHF; cdr3_nt: TGTGCCAGCGACGGGTTCGGGAATTCACCCCTCCACTTT; clone_size: NA; v_call: TRBV21-1; j_call: TRBJ1-6; cdr3_length: 13; d_call: NA
cdr3_aa: CAWRTSGSPDTQYF; cdr3_nt: TGTGCCTGGAGAACTAGCGGGAGCCCAGATACGCAGTATTTT; clone_size: NA; v_call: TRBV30; j_call: TRBJ2-3; cdr3_length: 14; d_call: TRBD2
cdr3_aa: CASTPRVVAQETQYF; cdr3_nt: TGTGCCAGCACCCCGCGGGTGGTTGCCCAAGAGACCCAGTACTTC; clone_size: NA; v_call: TRBV6-1; j_call: TRBJ2-5; cdr3_length: 15; d_call: NA
cdr3_aa: CASSGTARNQPQHF; cdr3_nt: TGCGCCAGCAGCGGGACAGCGCGAAATCAGCCCCAGCATTTT; clone_size: few; v_call: TRBV23-1; j_call: TRBJ1-5; cdr3_length: 14; d_call: TRBD1
cdr3_aa: CASSQDRSTVETQYF; cdr3_nt: TGCGCCAGCAGCCAAGATCGCTCGACGGTGGAGACCCAGTACTTC; clone_size: NA; v_call: TRBV4-3; j_call: TRBJ2-5; cdr3_length: 15; d_call: NA
cdr3_aa: CAWSPTPGEIGYTF; cdr3_nt: TGTGCCTGGAGCCCCACACCGGGGGAGATTGGCTACACCTTC; clone_size: NA; v_call: TRBV30; j_call: TRBJ1-2; cdr3_length: 14; d_call: NA
cdr3_aa: CASNPAVGGYGYTF; cdr3_nt: TGTGCCAGCAACCCCGCGGTTGGGGGCTATGGCTACACCTTC; clone_size: NA; v_call: TRBV9; j_call: TRBJ1-2; cdr3_length: 14; d_call: NA
cdr3_aa: CASSSSTGGITGELFF; cdr3_nt: NA; clone_size: NA; v_call: TRBV6-6; j_call: TRBJ2-2; cdr3_length: 16; d_call: NA
cdr3_aa: CASSSNRDHEQYF; cdr3_nt: TGTGCCAGCAGCTCGAACAGGGACCACGAGCAGTACTTC; clone_size: NA; v_call: TRBV7-9; j_call: TRBJ2-7; cdr3_length: 13; d_call: NA
cdr3_aa: CASSDMAGSTYGYTF; cdr3_nt: TGTGCCAGCAGTGATATGGCAGGGAGTACTTATGGCTACACCTTC; clone_size: NA; v_call: TRBV2; j_call: TRBJ1-2; cdr3_length: 15; d_call: NA
cdr3_aa: CASSTSGQGAYGYTF; cdr3_nt: TGTGCCAGTAGTACCTCGGGACAGGGGGCCTATGGCTACACCTTC; clone_size: NA; v_call: TRBV19; j_call: TRBJ1-2; cdr3_length: 15; d_call: TRBD1
cdr3_aa: CASSDRVGQGPFEQYF; cdr3_nt: TGTGCCAGCAGTGATCGAGTGGGGCAGGGACCCTTCGAGCAGTACTTC; clone_size: once; v_call: TRBV6-1; j_call: TRBJ2-7; cdr3_length: 16; d_call: NA